These 10 T cell receptor beta chains originate from one sample sequenced in a study of T cells in Graves' hyperthyroidism and ophthalmopathy. Using RNA transcripts as the source, TCR beta CDR3 regions were amplified. When the TCR CDR3 underwent first-round RT-PCR, the HTBI primer set was used. Each CDR3 protein gets one entry after TCRdb re-called the multiplex PCR reads with MiXCR. The repertoire holds 450,000 to 650,000 distinct CDR3 sequences, with 15% to 20% as singletons. Input material: blood. The receptor set was obtained from a woman aged 18-35 years with Graves' ophthalmopathy.

At least ten counts were recorded for this clonotype. The rearrangement joins TRBV20-1 to TRBJ2-1, with no clear D. This CDR3 is 11 amino acids long. Deletions cut 6 bases from V and 8 bases from J, with 11 bases between. The germline V gene encodes CDR1 DFQATT and CDR2 SNEGSKA (reference sequence). The CDR3 protein is CSARPGDEQFF. CDR3 nucleotides: TGCAGTGCAAGACCAGGCGATGAGCAGTTCTTC.

This clonotype was observed a handful of times. The chain couples TRBV4-3 to TRBJ1-4; 8 bases fit TRBD1. The CDR3 spans 15 residues. V was pared by 0 bases and J by 9 bases, with 6 bases of the junction left unmatched. Germline V lookup: CDR1 LGHNA, CDR2 YSLEER. As DNA, the CDR3 is TGCGCCAGCAGCCAAGATCGCAGGACAGGGCAAAAACTGTTTTTT. Its translation is CASSQDRRTGQKLFF.

This clonotype was picked up one time. The rearrangement joins TRBV28 to TRBJ1-5; D is perhaps TRBD1 (5 bases). With 5 bases removed from V and 4 bases from J, the gap between germline ends came to 18 bases. Germline loops: CDR1 MDHEN, CDR2 SYDVKM. The CDR3 sequence is 16 residues long. CDR3 DNA: TGTGCCAGCAGTATTATGTCGGGGGTGTTTAATCAGCCCCAGCATTTT. It codes for CASSIMSGVFNQPQHF.

The chain combines TRBV29-1 with TRBJ2-7; 9 bases line up with TRBD1. This CDR3 region has 13 residues. Germline assignment: CDR1 SQVTM and CDR2 ANQGSEA. Losses at the gene ends were 4 bases for V and 4 bases for J; bases not matched to a gene: 5. CDR3 amino acids: CSVGTGGTYEQYF. CDR3 in DNA: TGCAGCGTTGGAACAGGGGGCACTTACGAGCAGTACTTC.

The chain uses TRBV2 and TRBJ2-3; 7 bases agree with TRBD2. Per germline, CDR1 SNHLY and CDR2 FYNNEI. This CDR3 contains 15 residues. V lost 2 bases and J lost 4; bases outside the gene matches: 6. DNA of the CDR3: TGTGCCAGCAGTGAACTGACTAGCCTCTCAGATACGCAGTATTTT. It is translated as CASSELTSLSDTQYF.

Details on this clonotype: It may be a read error: a sequence one base away is much more abundant. This sequence joins TRBV30 and TRBJ2-7; D perhaps matches TRBD1 (5 bases). The CDR3 totals 15 residues. Germline V CDR1 and CDR2: GTSNPN, SVGIG (reference sequence). The CDR3 sequence: CALSVRWQGSYEQYF. CDR3 nucleotides: TGTGCCTTGAGTGTACGGTGGCAGGGCTCCTACGAGCAGTACTTC.

This clonotype has only a few counts. The chain employs TRBV7-9 and TRBJ1-5; D is undetermined. V lost 10 bases and J lost 9, with 13 bases in between. The CDR3 contains 11 residues. Germline V gene lookup returns CDR1 SEHNR and CDR2 FQNEAQ (reference sequence). The DNA of the CDR3 is TGTGCCACCGGCGGACTCATGCCCCAGCATTTT. Protein sequence: CATGGLMPQHF.

The chain couples TRBV19 to TRBJ2-7; D uncertain. V was pared by 4 bases and J by 5 bases, with 15 bases between. This CDR3 region has 14 residues. Germline V CDR1 and CDR2: LNHDA, SQIVND (reference sequence). The CDR3 sequence: CASSNPRTPDEQYF. The CDR3 region has the DNA TGTGCCAGTAGTAACCCCCGCACCCCGGACGAGCAGTACTTC. Together with reference TRBV19 and TRBJ2-7, the CDR3 gives the full variable domain: DGGITQSPKYLFRKEGQNVTLSCEQNLNHDAMYWYRQDPGQGLRLIYYSQIVNDFQKGDIAEGYSVSREKKESFPLTVTSAQKNPTAFYLCASSNPRTPDEQYFGPGTRLTVT.

This clonotype appeared many times. The chain links TRBV11-2 to TRBJ2-1; D remains unclear. Germline V gene data show CDR1 as SGHAT and CDR2 as FQNNGV. Trimming shortened V by 1 base and J by 5 bases, and 9 bases separated the two germline ends. The CDR3 extends over 14 amino acids. This CDR3 reads CASSLVWGNNEQFF. The CDR3 bases are TGTGCCAGCAGCTTAGTTTGGGGTAACAATGAGCAGTTCTTC.

J is TRBJ2-2 and V is TRBV6-1; 7 nucleotides match TRBD1. The germline V gene encodes CDR1 MNHNS and CDR2 SASEGT. The CDR3 covers 14 residues. V lost 4 bases, J lost 6 bases, and 5 bases stayed unmatched. CDR3 amino acids: CASSAEGGAGELFF. In nucleotides, the CDR3 is TGTGCCAGCAGTGCCGAAGGGGGCGCCGGGGAGCTGTTTTTT.